A single count supports the clone carrying this TCR beta chain. At one end, the junction sequence differs from germline, possibly due to a read error. Participants, about 18 to 90 years old, spanned around 25 US areas. The germline gives CDR1 MDHEN, CDR2 SYDVKM. The length of the CDR3 is 12 residues. This sample stems from a study of blood T cell repertoires in COVID-19. Original analysis: Amplification with reference gene primers provided the estimates of nucleated cell counts. Using immunoSEQ multiplex PCR, the repertoire was profiled, and TCRdb retains in-frame clones only, with some absent. V and J calls and clone size are as listed in that table; D and trimming were resolved from the DNA. The table lists 200,000 to 250,000 clones, around 90% of them singletons.

The sequence derives from a woman aged 25 to 39 who had been exposed to COVID-19. The chain uses TRBV28 and TRBJ2-4; 9 bases align to TRBD1. The sequencing sample was made of PBMCs or T cells enriched from blood (not recorded which). The CDR3 DNA follows: TGTGCCAGCAGTTCTACCTCCGGGACAGGGCACTTC. Residues: CASSSTSGTGHF.